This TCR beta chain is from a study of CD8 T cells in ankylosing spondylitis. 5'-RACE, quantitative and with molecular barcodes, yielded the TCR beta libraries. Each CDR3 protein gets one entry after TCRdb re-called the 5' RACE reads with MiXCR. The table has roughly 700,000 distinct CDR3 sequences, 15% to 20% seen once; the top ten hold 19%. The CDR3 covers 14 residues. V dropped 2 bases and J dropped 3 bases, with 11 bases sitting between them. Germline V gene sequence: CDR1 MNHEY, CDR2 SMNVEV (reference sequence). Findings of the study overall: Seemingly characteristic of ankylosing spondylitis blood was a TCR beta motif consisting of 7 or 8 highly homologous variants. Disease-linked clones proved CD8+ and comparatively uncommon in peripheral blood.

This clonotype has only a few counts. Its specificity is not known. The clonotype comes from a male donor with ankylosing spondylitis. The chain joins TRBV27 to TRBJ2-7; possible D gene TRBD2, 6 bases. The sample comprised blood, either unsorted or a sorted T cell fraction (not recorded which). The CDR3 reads CASSLRGSLYEQYF. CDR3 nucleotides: TGTGCCAGCAGTTTACGGGGGTCCCTCTACGAGCAGTACTTC.